The clone carrying this T cell receptor beta chain was recorded at least ten times. CDR1 is KGHDR and CDR2 is SFDVKD in the germline V gene. The CDR3 extends over 16 amino acids. V shed 4 bases and J 1 base; nucleotides not matched to a gene: 6. The data stem from a study of CDR3 diversity in severe acne. TCRdb re-called the PCR reads with MiXCR, one entry per CDR3 protein. The sample contains over 90,000 distinct CDR3 sequences, roughly half of which appear only once. This chain links TRBV24-1 with TRBJ2-1; 7 bases are shared with TRBD1. The sample consisted of blood. The sequence came from a male donor with acne. The CDR3: CATSDPGTESYNEQFF. The CDR3 region has the DNA TGTGCCACCAGTGACCCTGGGACAGAATCCTACAATGAGCAGTTCTTC.